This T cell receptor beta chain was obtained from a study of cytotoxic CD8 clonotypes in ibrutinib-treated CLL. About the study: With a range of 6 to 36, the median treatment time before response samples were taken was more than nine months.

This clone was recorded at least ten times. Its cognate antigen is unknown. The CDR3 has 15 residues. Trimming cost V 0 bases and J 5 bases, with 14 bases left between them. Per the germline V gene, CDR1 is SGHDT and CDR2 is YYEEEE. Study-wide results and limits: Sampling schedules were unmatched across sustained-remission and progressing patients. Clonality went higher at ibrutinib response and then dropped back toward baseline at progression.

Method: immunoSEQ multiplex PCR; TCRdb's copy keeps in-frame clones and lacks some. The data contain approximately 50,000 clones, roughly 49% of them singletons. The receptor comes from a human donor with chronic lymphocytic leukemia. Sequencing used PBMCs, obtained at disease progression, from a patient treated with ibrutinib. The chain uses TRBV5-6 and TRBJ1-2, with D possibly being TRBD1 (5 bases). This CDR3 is CASSLGQSFAYGYTF. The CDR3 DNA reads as TGTGCCAGCAGCTTGGGACAGTCCTTCGCATATGGCTACACCTTC.